The T cell receptor beta chain described here comes from a study of memory CD4+ T cells and cytomegalovirus serostatus (dated by TCRdb to 2018 to 2020). A note on the overall study: The 35 or so healthy Belgian adults in the cohort included 9 who were CMV seropositive and 24 who were CMV seronegative. The study sequenced CD4+ memory TCRbeta repertoires of a Belgian cohort with known cytomegalovirus serostatus to replicate a published TCR-based CMV serostatus classifier. The research as a whole found: On the Belgian cohort, the classifier based on the original framework reached a median bootstrapped AUC of approximately 0.95, with a 95% CI of 0.76-1.00. Results were interpreted as suggesting that the CMV-associated TCR signature is largely present in the CD4+ memory repertoire. Of around 150 previously reported CMV-associated TCRbeta sequences, 60 to 85 appeared in the CD4+ memory repertoires, each in one to five individuals. CMV serostatus prediction reached a median bootstrapped AUC of around 0.95 with the original framework and 0.75 to 0.92 with a US-trained random forest. Only CD4+CD45RO+ memory cells were sequenced, in contrast to the original study, which included naive and memory CD4+ and CD8+ populations.

Comment on this clone: Which antigen it targets is not known. Within one base of it there is no much larger clone, and no base qualities were kept.

The Quick-DNA Microprep Kit was used to extract genomic DNA from the sorted cells. Amplification of TCRbeta DNA was done with the immunoSEQ hsTCRbeta kit, following the protocol from the manufacturer. An Illumina MiSeq instrument was used to sequence the TCRbeta libraries. As for the original processing: Removing out-of-frame sequences left under 2.5 million distinct TCRbeta sequences, an average of about 70,000 per individual. Two values were used to score each individual: the count of about 150 previously reported CMV-associated TCRbeta sequences and the total count of productive distinct TCRbeta sequences. A beta-binomial model was reimplemented in Python, and scikit-learn random forests with default parameters were trained on US cohort data. Classifier performance on the Belgian cohort was summarized as median AUC with percentile confidence intervals over 10,000 bootstrap iterations. In TCRdb, the immuneACCESS table is reduced to in-frame sequences with V and J assigned. These tables do not hold every clone; where another copy was compared, an unresolved V gene accounts for under half, and the others remain unexplained. V and J calls and clone size are as listed in that table; D and trimming were resolved from the DNA. The sample contains about 50,000 clones, roughly 80% of them found a single time. The top ten clones comprise about 0.64% of the sample.

Trimming at the junction amounts to 4 bases on V and 4 bases on J, and the germline ends lie 11 bases apart. According to the germline V gene, CDR1 reads SGDLS and CDR2 reads YYNGEE. The CDR3 runs 13 residues from the cysteine to the phenylalanine. The kept DNA is CDR3 alone, 39 bases in frame from the first base. Single viable CD3+CD4+CD8-CD45RO+ cells were sorted as memory CD4+ T cells on a FACSAria II. CMV serostatus was assessed using a Roche Elecsys assay, by which serum IgG against CMV pp150, pp28, p38 and p52 was detected. Once the samples were thawed, total CD4+ T cells were enriched through positive selection using CD4 magnetic microbeads. The samples came from a different study that was designed specifically to examine the CD4+ T cell memory repertoire. Peripheral blood mononuclear cells were isolated and cryopreserved according to standard operating procedures, and serum was kept at -80 degrees C. The staining used CD3-PerCP (BW264/56), CD4-APC (RPA-T4), CD45RO-PE (UCHT1) and CD8-Pacific Orange (3B5) antibodies, and Sytox blue was used to exclude non-viable cells.

Sequences were obtained from memory CD4+ T cells from blood. Rearrangement joined TRBV9 to TRBJ1-2, with an unclear D gene assignment. The clonotype originates from an adult in good health and CMV-seronegative. The CDR3 in this case is CASSLPGGYGYTF. The DNA is as follows: TGTGCCAGCAGCCTCCCCGGTGGCTATGGCTACACCTTC.